These 10 T cell receptor beta chains came from one sample sequenced in a study of control samples from healthy donors and cancer patients. Repertoires were generated with immunoSEQ multiplex PCR, while TCRdb's copy carries only in-frame clones and drops some. This table holds 110,000 to 150,000 clones, under 95% found once. Sequencing used blood. The source is a man aged 40-55 years in good health.

V is TRBV4-3 and J is TRBJ1-3, with D possibly matching TRBD1 (5 bases). Germline loops: CDR1 LGHNA, CDR2 YSLEER. The CDR3 runs to 17 residues. V lost 3 bases, J lost 0 bases, and 15 bases lay in between. The CDR3 coding sequence is TGCGCCAGCAGCCACGAAACCGGGACGGACTCTGGAAACACCATATATTTT. Its translation is CASSHETGTDSGNTIYF.

The genes are TRBV7-9 and TRBJ1-2; the match to TRBD1 covers 10 bases. This CDR3 is 15 amino acids long. Germline V gives CDR1 SEHNR, CDR2 FQNEAQ (reference sequence). Trimming removed 3 bases from V and 2 bases from J; junction bases left unmatched: 3. The CDR3 is CASSLSTGGNYGYTF. In DNA form, the CDR3 reads TGTGCCAGCAGCTTGTCGACAGGGGGCAACTATGGCTACACCTTC.

The count of this clone is one. This sequence joins TRBV6-5 and TRBJ2-7; TRBD1 is a possible D gene (5 bases). The CDR3 is 13 amino acids. Trimming removed 6 bases at V and 6 bases at J, with 15 bases between. Germline CDR1 MNHEY, CDR2 SVGAGI. The CDR3 DNA sequence: TGTGCCAGCAGCTTAGGGGAAATAAGCGAGCAGTACTTC. The encoded protein is CASSLGEISEQYF.

The chain has TRBV7-9 and TRBJ2-1, with a tentative D call TRBD2 (6 bases). Trimming stripped 5 bases from V and 6 bases from J, with 8 bases between. Germline CDR1 SEHNR, CDR2 FQNEAQ (reference sequence). The CDR3 is made up of 12 amino acids. CDR3: CASSRDFNEQFF. The CDR3 nucleotides read TGTGCCAGCAGCCGGGACTTCAATGAGCAGTTCTTC.

This chain links TRBV6-5 with TRBJ1-2, with TRBD1 matching over 9 bases. V lost 4 bases, J lost 2 bases, and 2 bases stayed unmatched. This CDR3 has 14 amino acids. Germline lookup yields CDR1 MNHEY and CDR2 SVGAGI. The CDR3 loop is CASSSTGGNYGYTF. The DNA for the CDR3 is TGTGCCAGCAGTTCGACAGGGGGAAACTATGGCTACACCTTC.

The chain recombines TRBV6-5 with TRBJ2-5; D may correspond to TRBD1 or TRBD2 (5 bases each). The CDR3 runs to 15 residues. V was cut by 6 bases and J by 2 bases, with 16 bases left in between. Germline-derived CDR1 and CDR2 are MNHEY and SVGAGI. CDR3 residues: CASRGTGDVQETQYF. In DNA, the CDR3 is TGTGCCAGCAGAGGGACCGGGGACGTACAAGAGACCCAGTACTTC.

The genes are TRBV27 and TRBJ2-7; D unresolved. Germline V gives CDR1 MNHEY, CDR2 SMNVEV (reference sequence). Trimming left V 7 bases short and J 3 bases short, with 10 bases between. The length of the CDR3 is 12 residues. CDR3: CASKSVFYEQYF. In nucleotides, the CDR3 is TGTGCCAGCAAATCAGTGTTCTACGAGCAGTACTTC.

The gene calls are TRBV19 and TRBJ2-1; TRBD2 is a possible D gene (6 bases). CDR3 size: 13 residues. From germline, CDR1 is LNHDA and CDR2 SQIVND (reference sequence). Trimming cost V 0 bases and J 14 bases, with 14 bases left between them. CDR3 sequence: CASSIEPGLGKFF. Written as DNA, the CDR3 is TGTGCCAGTAGTATAGAGCCGGGACTGGGGAAGTTCTTC.

This clone showed up just once. The chain has TRBV5-6 and TRBJ1-1; TRBD1 might be the D (5 bases). Per the germline V gene, CDR1 is SGHDT and CDR2 is YYEEEE. The CDR3 extends over 15 amino acids. With 4 bases removed from V and 2 bases from J, the gap between germline ends came to 15 bases. CDR3 amino acids: CASSGGGHSNTEAFF. The CDR3 DNA reads as TGTGCCAGCAGCGGGGGTGGGCATTCCAACACTGAAGCTTTCTTT.

The chain has TRBV19 and TRBJ2-7; D gene uncertain. V gave up 0 bases and J gave up 1 base, with 7 bases separating them. This CDR3 is 14 amino acids long. Germline loops: CDR1 LNHDA, CDR2 SQIVND (reference sequence). This CDR3 reads CASSIDLGSYEQYF. The CDR3 nucleotides are TGTGCCAGTAGTATAGATCTAGGATCCTACGAGCAGTACTTC.